The 4 T cell receptor beta chains below were found in one sample sequenced in a study of CD8+ T cells in alopecia areata. cDNA serving as the sequencing template came from extracted, reverse transcribed RNA. Method: immunoSEQ multiplex PCR; TCRdb's copy keeps in-frame clones and lacks some. The profile shows 110,000 to 150,000 clones, about 60% of them singletons. The input for sequencing was CD4+ T cells sorted from blood, taken at week 0. The receptors derive from a human donor with alopecia areata.

The chain's CDR3 is CASSPSDRAWETQYF. The CDR3 DNA follows: TGTGCCAGCTCACCGTCTGACAGGGCATGGGAGACCCAGTACTTC. This sequence joins TRBV18 and TRBJ2-5; the match to TRBD1 covers 7 bases. This CDR3 spans 15 amino acids. Germline CDR1 KGHSH, CDR2 LQKENI. The junction had 9 bases not matched to a gene; V was cut back by 3 bases and J by 5 bases.

This clone came up a few times. In DNA form, the CDR3 reads TGCGCCAGCAGCCAACCCCGGCAGGGGGGACCCTATGGCTACACCTTC. Translating it yields CASSQPRQGGPYGYTF. This chain connects TRBV4-1 to TRBJ1-2; 7 bases align to TRBD1. V lost 2 bases to trimming and J lost 4 bases; unmatched junction nucleotides: 10. Germline CDR1 and CDR2: MGHRA and YSYEKL. The CDR3 runs to 16 residues.

The chain carries TRBV10-3 and TRBJ1-1, with 11 bases lining up with TRBD1. In germline, CDR1 is ENHRY, CDR2 SYGVKD. The CDR3 totals 15 residues. Trimming cost V 2 bases and J 5 bases; bases outside gene matches: 4. The CDR3 DNA sequence: TGTGCCATCAGTGAGCCGGGACAGGGGGGAACTGAAGCTTTCTTT. Its translation is CAISEPGQGGTEAFF.

The chain combines TRBV30 with TRBJ1-2; the D is unclear. The ends were cut back, 0 bases at V and 5 bases at J, with 7 bases in the middle. The germline V gene encodes CDR1 GTSNPN and CDR2 SVGIG (reference sequence). CDR3 length: 12 residues. CDR3 in amino acids: CAWSVHGYGYTF. The CDR3 coding sequence is TGTGCCTGGAGTGTACACGGGTATGGCTACACCTTC.